This T cell receptor beta chain originates from a study of T-cell reconstitution after alpha-beta-depleted transplantation in children. TCRbeta library construction was performed incorporating unique molecular identifiers. TCRdb reanalysed the PCR reads using MiXCR and keeps one entry per CDR3 protein. The data hold a few hundred thousand distinct CDR3 sequences, with 7.5% to 10% observed a single time. This clonotype was recorded at least ten times. V shed 3 bases and J 9 bases; nucleotides not matched to a gene: 7. There are 13 residues in the CDR3. Germline values: CDR1 SGHDN, CDR2 FVKESK. This chain links TRBV14 with TRBJ2-7, with 8 bases that match TRBD1. The material was PBMCs from the stem cell graft donor, obtained from the stem cell graft. This clonotype was obtained from a human donor who donated a stem cell graft to a child with SCID. CDR3 bases: TGTGCCAGCAGCCAGTCTCCAGGGGGCGTGCAGTACTTC. This translates into CASSQSPGGVQYF.